This entry lists 18 T cell receptor beta chains sequenced from one sample in a study of patients and donors after allogeneic stem cell transplantation. MiXCR, applied by TCRdb to the RT-PCR reads, yields one record per CDR3 protein. The table includes around 200,000 distinct CDR3 sequences, less than 50% detected once. Material for sequencing was blood, either unsorted or a sorted T cell fraction (not recorded which). The receptors derive from a human donor who was either an allogeneic HSCT recipient or a stem cell or donor lymphocyte infusion donor (not recorded which). It is not recorded whose cells these are; they may come from a transplant donor.

The CDR3 loop reads CASSPDSGGETQYF. The CDR3 coding sequence is TGTGCCAGCTCACCTGATAGCGGGGGAGAGACCCAGTACTTC. This chain joins TRBV18 and TRBJ2-5; 9 nucleotides agree with TRBD2. CDR1 and CDR2 (germline): KGHSH, LQKENI. This CDR3 spans 14 amino acids. The V and J ends lost 3 bases and 4 bases, in that order; junction bases with no gene match: 3. The whole variable domain, remainder taken from reference TRBV18 and TRBJ2-5, is NAGVMQNPRHLVRRRGQEARLRCSPMKGHSHVYWYRQLPEEGLKFMVYLQKENIIDESGMPKERFSAEFPKEGPSILRIQQVVRGDSAAYFCASSPDSGGETQYFGPGTRLLVL.

This chain connects TRBV10-3 to TRBJ1-1; D is uncertain. The V and J ends lost 6 bases and 1 base respectively, with 9 bases between them. This CDR3 is 13 amino acids long. Per germline, CDR1 ENHRY and CDR2 SYGVKD. The CDR3 here is CAISRHGNTEAFF. CDR3 coding DNA: TGTGCCATCAGCCGGCACGGGAACACTGAAGCTTTCTTT.

The chain links TRBV4-3 to TRBJ2-5; 8 bases match TRBD1. This CDR3 region has 16 residues. CDR1 and CDR2 (germline): LGHNA, YSLEER. With V trimmed by 2 bases and J by 0 bases, 5 bases remained unmatched. As DNA, the CDR3 is TGCGCCAGCAGCCAACGGACAGGGACGTACCAAGAGACCCAGTACTTC. Its translation is CASSQRTGTYQETQYF.

This chain joins TRBV5-1 and TRBJ2-3; maybe TRBD2 (5 bases). V was cut by 2 bases and J by 6 bases, with 13 bases left in between. CDR1 is SGHRS and CDR2 is YFSETQ in the germline V gene. This CDR3 is built from 14 residues. The CDR3 reads CASSFATSGDTQYF. In nucleotides, the CDR3 is TGCGCCAGCAGCTTTGCCACCTCGGGGGATACGCAGTATTTT.

This clonotype was picked up a small number of times. V usage is TRBV5-1 and J usage is TRBJ2-4, with 7 positions matching TRBD1. The CDR3 consists of 14 residues. The junction had 5 bases not matched to a gene; V was cut back by 2 bases and J by 6 bases. Per germline, CDR1 SGHRS and CDR2 YFSETQ. The CDR3 here is CASSFGTAGNIQYF. CDR3 bases: TGCGCCAGCAGCTTTGGGACAGCCGGAAACATTCAGTACTTC.

The V call is TRBV28, the J call TRBJ2-1, with 10 bases matching TRBD1. The CDR3 runs to 14 residues. Germline lookup yields CDR1 MDHEN and CDR2 SYDVKM. With 8 bases clipped from V and 2 bases from J, the junction kept 3 bases outside the gene matches. The CDR3 sequence is CASLGQGAYNEQFF. CDR3 in DNA: TGTGCCAGCCTCGGACAGGGGGCCTACAATGAGCAGTTCTTC. Using reference TRBV28 and TRBJ2-1 for the parts outside the CDR3, the full variable domain is DVKVTQSSRYLVKRTGEKVFLECVQDMDHENMFWYRQDPGLGLRLIYFSYDVKMKEKGDIPEGYSVSREKKERFSLILESASTNQTSMYLCASLGQGAYNEQFFGPGTRLTVL.

The chain employs TRBV10-1 and TRBJ1-6, with TRBD1 as a possible D gene (5 bases). CDR1 and CDR2 from the germline V gene are WNHNN and SYGVQD (reference sequence). The CDR3 runs 14 residues. Trimming removed 6 bases from V and 7 bases from J, with 13 bases in between. The CDR3 here is CASSTGTLNSPLHF. In DNA form, the CDR3 reads TGCGCCAGCAGCACCGGGACCCTCAATTCACCCCTCCACTTT.

The V call is TRBV18, the J call TRBJ1-4, with 7 bases aligning to TRBD1. Germline CDR1 KGHSH, CDR2 LQKENI. The CDR3 loop spans 15 amino acids. The J segment lost 5 bases and the V segment lost 2 bases, leaving 5 bases of the junction unmatched. The CDR3 region is CASSPGTGVNEKLFF. The CDR3 coding sequence is TGTGCCAGCTCACCAGGAACAGGGGTGAATGAAAAACTGTTTTTT.

The genes are TRBV5-1 and TRBJ1-6; 8 nucleotides line up with TRBD1. The CDR3 is 15 amino acids. V trimming: 4 bases; J trimming: 9 bases; junction bases outside the gene matches: 9. In germline, CDR1 is SGHRS, CDR2 YFSETQ. The CDR3 coding sequence is TGCGCCAGCAGCCAACGACAGGGGAGGGCTTCACCCCTCCACTTT. Translated: CASSQRQGRASPLHF.

The CDR3, as DNA: TGCGCCAGCAGCTTGATACCTCGGGCAGGAGAAAACACTGAAGCTTTCTTT. Its protein product is CASSLIPRAGENTEAFF. This sequence joins TRBV5-1 and TRBJ1-1; no reliable D call. V lost 1 base and J 2 bases, leaving 18 bases between the germline ends. The CDR3 is 17 amino acids. In germline, CDR1 is SGHRS, CDR2 YFSETQ.

The chain recombines TRBV28 with TRBJ1-4; D is unresolved. Trimming took off 3 bases at V and 8 bases at J, with 13 bases between the two ends. This CDR3 is 14 amino acids long. Germline CDR1 is MDHEN and CDR2 is SYDVKM. The DNA of the CDR3 is TGTGCCAGCAGTTTCCTGATAGGAGGAGAAAAACTGTTTTTT. It is translated as CASSFLIGGEKLFF.

The chain is built from TRBV30 and TRBJ2-1, with 10 bases aligning to TRBD2. The V segment lost 2 bases and the J segment 3 bases; nucleotides outside the gene matches: 4. Germline assignment: CDR1 GTSNPN and CDR2 SVGIG (reference sequence). The CDR3 consists of 15 residues. CDR3 protein: CAWSILAGDYNEQFF. The DNA of the CDR3 is TGTGCCTGGAGTATCCTAGCGGGGGACTACAATGAGCAGTTCTTC.

This clonotype has more than one count but fewer than ten. This chain links TRBV12-3 or TRBV12-4 with TRBJ1-2; D possibly corresponds to TRBD1 (5 bases). Trimming stripped 6 bases from V and 6 bases from J, with 14 bases between. The CDR3 covers 13 residues. CDR3 coding DNA: TGTGCCAGCAGGGGGAAGGTGGGGGATGGCTACACCTTC. Translated: CASRGKVGDGYTF.

This rearrangement joins TRBV10-3 to TRBJ1-1; TRBD1 agrees at 8 bases. This CDR3 comprises 13 residues. CDR1 is ENHRY, CDR2 SYGVKD, per germline. V gave up 6 bases and J gave up 3 bases; unmatched junction bases: 3. CDR3 nucleotides: TGTGCCATCAGCGTACAGGGGGACACTGAAGCTTTCTTT. Amino acid sequence: CAISVQGDTEAFF.

DNA for the CDR3: TGCGCCAGCAGCATGCTACAGGGAATCGACGAGCAGTACTTC. As protein: CASSMLQGIDEQYF. The chain employs TRBV5-1 and TRBJ2-7; TRBD1 is a possible D gene (6 bases). There are 14 residues in the CDR3. V shed 4 bases and J shed 5 bases, with 16 bases lying between them. Germline V gene sequence: CDR1 SGHRS, CDR2 YFSETQ. Using reference TRBV5-1 and TRBJ2-7 for the parts outside the CDR3, the full variable domain is KAGVTQTPRYLIKTRGQQVTLSCSPISGHRSVSWYQQTPGQGLQFLFEYFSETQRNKGNFPGRFSGRQFSNSRSEMNVSTLELGDSALYLCASSMLQGIDEQYFGPGTRLTVT.

This clonotype was counted only a few times. The chain recombines TRBV29-1 with TRBJ1-1, with unresolved D. V lost 1 base and J 4 bases, leaving 10 bases between the germline ends. CDR1 SQVTM and CDR2 ANQGSEA come from the germline V gene. The CDR3 sequence is 13 residues long. CDR3 amino acids: CSVEGRSGTEAFF. The CDR3 DNA reads as TGCAGCGTTGAAGGGAGGAGTGGCACTGAAGCTTTCTTT. Based on the CDR3 plus reference TRBV29-1 and TRBJ1-1, the full variable domain is SAVISQKPSRDICQRGTSLTIQCQVDSQVTMMFWYRQQPGQSLTLIATANQGSEATYESGFVIDKFPISRPNLTFSTLTVSNMSPEDSSIYLCSVEGRSGTEAFFGQGTRLTVV.

The chain is built from TRBV4-1 and TRBJ1-1, with 10 bases that match TRBD1. V trimming: 3 bases; J trimming: 10 bases; junction bases outside the gene matches: 8. This CDR3 has 14 amino acids. Germline loops: CDR1 MGHRA, CDR2 YSYEKL. The CDR3 DNA sequence: TGCGCCAGCAGCCACGTGACAGGGGGCTTCGTAGCTTTCTTT. As protein: CASSHVTGGFVAFF.

This rearrangement joins TRBV28 to TRBJ2-3; 9 nucleotides agree with TRBD2. Trimming cost V 6 bases and J 1 base; bases outside gene matches: 11. The CDR3 has 17 residues. Per the germline V gene, CDR1 is MDHEN and CDR2 is SYDVKM. CDR3 nucleotides: TGTGCCAGCAGCACACGGCGGGGGGGCCGAGGCACAGATACGCAGTATTTT. This encodes CASSTRRGGRGTDTQYF.